Below are 10 T cell receptor beta chains sequenced from a single sample in a study of OX40 agonist ivuxolimab in advanced cancers. The table came from immunoSEQ multiplex PCR; TCRdb's copy has only in-frame clones and leaves some out. The data hold roughly 52,000 clones, with approximately 85% observed a single time. The sequences come from CD4+ or CD8+ T cells sorted from blood, collected in a trial of the OX40 agonist ivuxolimab. The receptors here all came from an adult with an advanced solid tumor such as melanoma, head and neck, liver or kidney cancer.

The rearrangement links TRBV30 to TRBJ1-4; the D gene is possibly TRBD1 (5 bases). This CDR3 is built from 12 residues. The ends were cut back, 5 bases at V and 4 bases at J, with 8 bases in the middle. Germline lookup yields CDR1 GTSNPN and CDR2 SVGIG (reference sequence). CDR3 DNA sequence: TGTGCCTGGGGAAGGGGTAATGAAAAACTGTTTTTT. This gives the protein CAWGRGNEKLFF.

V gene TRBV5-1 combines with J gene TRBJ1-1; unclear D gene. The germline V gene has CDR1 SGHRS and CDR2 YFSETQ. The V end lost 0 bases, the J end lost 5 bases, and 11 bases lay between the germline ends. The CDR3 spans 14 residues. CDR3 sequence reads: CASSLERVKTEAFF. In DNA, the CDR3 is TGCGCCAGCAGCTTGGAAAGGGTTAAGACTGAAGCTTTCTTT.

The V and J genes are TRBV19 and TRBJ2-1, with 10 bases matching TRBD2. The V gene's germline CDR1 is LNHDA and CDR2 SQIVND (reference sequence). The CDR3 length is 17 residues. With 5 bases clipped from V and 10 bases from J, the junction kept 17 bases outside the gene matches. CDR3 residues: CASSSSGSDPGFREQFF. CDR3 coding DNA: TGTGCCAGTAGTTCTAGCGGGAGCGATCCCGGGTTCCGGGAGCAGTTCTTC.

The chain joins TRBV19 to TRBJ2-1; possibly TRBD2 for D (5 bases). The CDR3 extends over 17 amino acids. CDR1 and CDR2 (germline): LNHDA, SQIVND (reference sequence). V was trimmed by 0 bases and J by 3 bases, leaving 15 bases between them. The CDR3 DNA follows: TGTGCCAGTAGTATAGATGTCGGACTTAAAGGCTACAATGAGCAGTTCTTC. Translating gives CASSIDVGLKGYNEQFF.

The chain is built from TRBV6-5 and TRBJ2-7; D remains unclear. Germline loops: CDR1 MNHEY, CDR2 SVGAGI. The CDR3 covers 15 residues. The V gene lost 7 bases and the J gene lost 4 bases, with 20 bases spanning the gap. DNA for the CDR3: TGTGCCAGCATTGGGGTATTCGACGGATTTTACGAGCAGTACTTC. It specifies CASIGVFDGFYEQYF.

V gene TRBV5-4 combines with J gene TRBJ1-2; 8 bases match TRBD1. The junction had 12 bases not matched to a gene; V was cut back by 2 bases and J by 3 bases. The germline gives CDR1 SGHNT, CDR2 YYREEE (reference sequence). There are 17 residues in the CDR3. Here the CDR3 reads CASSFPGGRGLDYGYTF. The DNA for the CDR3 is TGTGCCAGCAGCTTTCCTGGGGGCAGGGGGCTTGACTATGGCTACACCTTC.

The chain couples TRBV9 to TRBJ1-1; D gene ambiguous. The germline CDR1 and CDR2 sequences are SGDLS and YYNGEE. The CDR3 loop spans 14 amino acids. With 4 bases removed from V and 3 bases from J, the gap between germline ends came to 13 bases. The CDR3 DNA reads TGTGCCAGCAGCCCCCAGGAAAGGGACACTGAAGCTTTCTTT. Protein sequence: CASSPQERDTEAFF.

This clone was seen only once. The chain uses TRBV11-2 and TRBJ1-2; D unresolved. CDR1 SGHAT and CDR2 FQNNGV come from the germline V gene. The V gene lost 3 bases and the J gene lost 1 base, with 12 bases spanning the gap. CDR3 length: 15 amino acids. CDR3 sequence: CASSFGPQFNYGYTF. CDR3 DNA sequence: TGTGCCAGCAGCTTCGGGCCTCAATTTAACTATGGCTACACCTTC.

The chain joins TRBV5-4 to TRBJ1-2; D not resolved. The CDR3 is made up of 14 amino acids. Trimming took off 4 bases at V and 9 bases at J, with 19 bases between the two ends. Germline V gene sequence: CDR1 SGHNT, CDR2 YYREEE (reference sequence). CDR3 coding DNA: TGTGCCAGCAGCCCCGGTCGCTTCGTTGGCAGCTACACCTTC. Amino acid sequence: CASSPGRFVGSYTF.

V usage is TRBV5-8 and J usage is TRBJ1-2; 8 bases line up with TRBD1. The CDR3 is made up of 13 amino acids. Germline V gives CDR1 SGHTS, CDR2 YDEGEE. J lost 4 bases, V lost 1 base, and 0 bases had no gene match. The CDR3 here is CASSLQGAYGYTF. The CDR3 nucleotides read TGTGCCAGCAGCTTGCAGGGGGCCTATGGCTACACCTTC.